These 8 T cell receptor beta chains share one sample of origin, sequenced in a study of T cells in Graves' hyperthyroidism and ophthalmopathy. RNA transcripts provided the source from which TCR beta CDR3 regions were amplified. The HTBI primer set drove a first-round RT-PCR of the TCR CDR3. TCRdb reanalysed the multiplex PCR reads using MiXCR and keeps one entry per CDR3 protein. This table has around 580,000 distinct CDR3 sequences, approximately 44% appearing once. The specimen sequenced was peripheral blood or thyroid tissue (not recorded which). Receptors were obtained from a woman under 30 with Graves' hyperthyroidism.

In its sample, this clonotype was seen a few times. V is TRBV19 and J is TRBJ2-3, with unresolved D. V gave up 5 bases and J gave up 0 bases, with 9 bases separating them. This CDR3 contains 14 residues. Germline lookup yields CDR1 LNHDA and CDR2 SQIVND (reference sequence). The CDR3 DNA reads TGTGCCAGTAGTGCCGCGGTGAGCACAGATACGCAGTATTTT. Translated, it gives CASSAAVSTDTQYF. The variable domain in full, completed from reference TRBV19 and TRBJ2-3, reads DGGITQSPKYLFRKEGQNVTLSCEQNLNHDAMYWYRQDPGQGLRLIYYSQIVNDFQKGDIAEGYSVSREKKESFPLTVTSAQKNPTAFYLCASSAAVSTDTQYFGPGTRLTVL.

Turning to this clonotype: This may be a read error: a much more frequent sequence differs by one nucleotide. The rearrangement joins TRBV2 to TRBJ1-2; no definite D call. From germline, CDR1 is SNHLY and CDR2 FYNNEI. The CDR3 runs 14 residues. In nucleotides, the CDR3 is TGTGCCAGCAGTGAAGGGGCCCGTAACTATGACTACACCTTC. Amino acids: CASSEGARNYDYTF.

This chain connects TRBV25-1 to TRBJ2-5; 9 nucleotides align to TRBD1. Germline V gene data show CDR1 as MGHDK and CDR2 as SYGVNS. The J segment lost 4 bases and the V segment lost 5 bases, leaving 8 bases of the junction unmatched. The CDR3 is 15 residues long. The CDR3 here is CASSRDRAQVETQYF. The CDR3 bases are TGTGCCAGCAGTAGGGACAGGGCGCAAGTAGAGACCCAGTACTTC.

This chain connects TRBV7-9 to TRBJ2-5, with D possibly matching TRBD2 (6 bases). The germline gives CDR1 SEHNR, CDR2 FQNEAQ (reference sequence). Trimming left V 5 bases short and J 2 bases short, with 12 bases between. The CDR3 extends over 14 amino acids. CDR3 DNA sequence: TGTGCCAGCAGCCCTGGCGGGGAGCAAGAGACCCAGTACTTC. The encoded protein is CASSPGGEQETQYF.

This clonotype has ten or more counts. This chain joins TRBV19 and TRBJ1-3, with no clear D. The V and J ends lost 6 bases and 2 bases respectively, with 14 bases between them. CDR3 length equals 15 residues. Per the germline V gene, CDR1 is LNHDA and CDR2 is SQIVND (reference sequence). CDR3 residues: CASSDPLGAGNTIYF. CDR3 DNA: TGTGCCAGTAGCGACCCCCTCGGGGCTGGAAACACCATATATTTT.

J is TRBJ2-2 and V is TRBV5-1; tentatively, D is TRBD1 or TRBD2 (5 bases each). Germline V gene lookup returns CDR1 SGHRS and CDR2 YFSETQ. V dropped 0 bases and J dropped 7 bases, with 10 bases sitting between them. The CDR3 has 14 residues. CDR3 protein: CASSLVGDVGELFF. CDR3 sequence (DNA): TGCGCCAGCAGCTTGGTAGGGGACGTCGGGGAGCTGTTTTTT.

This chain uses TRBV30 with TRBJ1-5; the D gene is possibly TRBD1 (6 bases). Germline V gene data show CDR1 as GTSNPN and CDR2 as SVGIG (reference sequence). V lost 6 bases to trimming and J lost 4 bases, with 13 bases between them. The CDR3 length is 13 residues. The CDR3 nucleotides are TGTGCCTGCGGCCGGGACACTAATCAGCCCCAGCATTTT. Residues: CACGRDTNQPQHF.

This clonotype appeared many times. J is TRBJ2-5 and V is TRBV29-1, with 9 bases that match TRBD1. In germline, CDR1 is SQVTM, CDR2 ANQGSEA. The CDR3 length is 14 residues. Germline trimming cut 7 bases from V and 4 bases from J; bases unmatched to any gene: 10. The CDR3 protein is CSARTDRGGETQYF. CDR3 in DNA: TGCAGCGCCCGGACGGACAGGGGCGGAGAGACCCAGTACTTC.